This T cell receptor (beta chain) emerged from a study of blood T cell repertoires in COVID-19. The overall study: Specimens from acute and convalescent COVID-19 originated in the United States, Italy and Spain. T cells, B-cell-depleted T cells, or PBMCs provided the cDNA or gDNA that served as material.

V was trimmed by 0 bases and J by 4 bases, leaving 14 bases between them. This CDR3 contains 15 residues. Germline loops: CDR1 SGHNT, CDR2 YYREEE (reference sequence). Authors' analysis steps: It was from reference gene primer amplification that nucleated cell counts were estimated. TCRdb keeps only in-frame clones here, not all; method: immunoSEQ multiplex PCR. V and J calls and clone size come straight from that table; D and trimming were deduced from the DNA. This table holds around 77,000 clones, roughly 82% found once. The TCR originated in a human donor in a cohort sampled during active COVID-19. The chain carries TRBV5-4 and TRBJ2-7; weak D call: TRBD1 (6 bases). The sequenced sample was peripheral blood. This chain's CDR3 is CASSLDRVGFYEQYF. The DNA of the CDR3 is TGTGCCAGCAGCTTGGACAGGGTCGGCTTTTACGAGCAGTACTTC.